The 2 T cell receptor beta chains given below trace back to one sample, sequenced in a study of T cell responses to AZD1222 COVID-19 vaccine. Clones were read by immunoSEQ multiplex PCR, and TCRdb kept only the in-frame ones, dropping some. Of under 150,000 clones in the sample, approximately 92% were seen once. This sample comprised peripheral blood, obtained 28 days after the second AZD1222 dose. Receptor source: an adult who received the AZD1222 COVID-19 vaccine.

This rearrangement joins TRBV3-1 (or the pseudogene TRBV3-2) to TRBJ1-6; TRBD1 aligns across 9 bases. The trim removed 3 bases at V and 0 bases at J, leaving 6 bases unmatched. Germline V gene data show CDR1 as LGHDT and CDR2 as YNNKEL (reference sequence). The CDR3 spans 18 residues. CDR3 sequence: CASSQGDRESSYNSPLHF. CDR3 nucleotide sequence: TGTGCCAGCAGCCAGGGGGACAGGGAAAGCTCCTATAATTCACCCCTCCACTTT.

This rearrangement joins TRBV27 to TRBJ2-1; no clear D. V was cut by 5 bases and J by 10 bases, with 15 bases left in between. The germline V gene has CDR1 MNHEY and CDR2 SMNVEV (reference sequence). The CDR3 runs 13 residues. CDR3 region: CASSLRRWTEQFF. DNA of the CDR3: TGTGCCAGCAGTCTAAGACGGTGGACGGAGCAGTTCTTC.